This is a list of T cell receptor beta chains from one sample in a study of blood T cell repertoires in COVID-19. Libraries were prepared by immunoSEQ multiplex PCR; TCRdb keeps only in-frame clonotypes and omits some of them. This repertoire shows about 170,000 clones, around nine tenths found once; its top ten account for less than 0.7%. The material sequenced was peripheral blood. Every receptor here comes from a man in his sixties with COVID-19, enrolled during active disease. Each CDR3 is given with its conserved first and last residue. Each record gives: CDR3 protein, CDR3 DNA, D gene, V gene, J gene, clone size. D genes are given only for firm matches. Expanded clones are given a class, and other clones once, few, many or no size at all.

CDR3: CASSQAVGTSGSYEQYF; DNA: TGCGCCAGCAGCCAAGCGGTCGGGACTAGCGGGTCCTACGAGCAGTACTTC; D: TRBD2; V: TRBV4-3; J: TRBJ2-7; size: -
CDR3: CASSLAGYQPQHF; DNA: TGTGCCAGCAGTTTAGCGGGCTATCAGCCCCAGCATTTT; D: -; V: TRBV12-3/TRBV12-4; J: TRBJ1-5; size: -
CDR3: CASSLGGFTEAFF; DNA: TGTGCCAGCAGTTTGGGGGGGTTCACTGAAGCTTTCTTT; D: -; V: TRBV12-3/TRBV12-4; J: TRBJ1-1; size: -
CDR3: CASSLGGQTEAFF; DNA: TGTGCCAGCAGTTTGGGGGGGCAGACTGAAGCTTTCTTT; D: -; V: TRBV12-3/TRBV12-4; J: TRBJ1-1; size: -
CDR3: CASSYGGVSYNSPLHF; DNA: TGTGCCAGCAGTTACGGGGGGGTCTCCTATAATTCACCCCTCCACTTT; D: -; V: TRBV6-4; J: TRBJ1-6; size: -
CDR3: CASSPPTVGQPQHF; DNA: TGTGCCAGCTCACCCCCGACAGTTGGTCAGCCCCAGCATTTT; D: -; V: TRBV18; J: TRBJ1-5; size: -
CDR3: CASSERGGGADTQYF; DNA: TGTGCCAGCAGTGAACGGGGCGGGGGTGCAGATACGCAGTATTTT; D: TRBD2; V: TRBV6-1; J: TRBJ2-3; size: once
CDR3: CASTRGQGGTEAFF; DNA: TGTGCCAGCACCCGAGGGCAGGGGGGCACTGAAGCTTTCTTT; D: TRBD1; V: TRBV11-2; J: TRBJ1-1; size: -
CDR3: CASSLVRVEETQYF; DNA: TGTGCCAGCAGCTTAGTCCGGGTTGAGGAGACCCAGTACTTC; D: -; V: TRBV7-2; J: TRBJ2-5; size: once
CDR3: CASSLRLIAVEQFF; DNA: TGTGCCAGCAGTTTAAGGTTGATAGCCGTTGAGCAGTTCTTC; D: -; V: TRBV27; J: TRBJ2-1; size: -
CDR3: CSVQDRGSGANVLTF; DNA: TGCAGCGTACAAGATCGGGGCTCTGGGGCCAACGTCCTGACTTTC; D: -; V: TRBV29-1; J: TRBJ2-6; size: -